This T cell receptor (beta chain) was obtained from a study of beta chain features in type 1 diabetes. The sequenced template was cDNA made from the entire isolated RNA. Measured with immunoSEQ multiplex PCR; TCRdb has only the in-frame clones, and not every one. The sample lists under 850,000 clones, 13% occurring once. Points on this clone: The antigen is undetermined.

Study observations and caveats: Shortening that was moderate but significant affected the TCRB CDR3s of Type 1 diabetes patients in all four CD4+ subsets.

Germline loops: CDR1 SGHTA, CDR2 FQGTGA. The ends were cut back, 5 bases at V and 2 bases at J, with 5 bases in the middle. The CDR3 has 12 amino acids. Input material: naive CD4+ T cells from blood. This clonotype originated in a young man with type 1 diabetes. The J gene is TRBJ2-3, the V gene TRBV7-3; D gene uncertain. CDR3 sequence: CASSPNTDTQYF. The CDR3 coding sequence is TGTGCCAGCAGCCCTAACACAGATACGCAGTATTTT.